The TCR beta chain described here comes from a study of CD8+ T cells in alopecia areata. Study-wide context: Dosing with tofacitinib proceeded for 6 to 18 months, followed by 6 months off drug.

CDR1 and CDR2 (germline): SQVTM, ANQGSEA. Trimming took 4 bases from V and 2 from J; bases not matched to a gene: 2. This CDR3 is 15 amino acids long. Stated treatment: oral pan-JAK inhibitor, 5-10 mg twice daily. Punch biopsies of lesional scalp, plus peripheral blood, were taken from alopecia areata patients. This clone was found a few times. The sequencing template was cDNA reverse transcribed from extracted RNA. Clones were sequenced by immunoSEQ multiplex PCR, and TCRdb holds only the in-frame ones, with some missing. The sample lists about 180,000 clones; 58% were seen once. This clonotype originated in a human donor with alopecia areata. The V gene is TRBV29-1, the J gene TRBJ2-6; 10 bases align to TRBD1. The sample here was CD4+ T cells sorted from blood, taken between weeks 55 and 65, from a patient treated with tofacitinib. CDR3 residues: CSVGTGGAGANVLTF. In DNA form, the CDR3 reads TGCAGCGTTGGGACAGGGGGAGCTGGGGCCAACGTCCTGACTTTC.